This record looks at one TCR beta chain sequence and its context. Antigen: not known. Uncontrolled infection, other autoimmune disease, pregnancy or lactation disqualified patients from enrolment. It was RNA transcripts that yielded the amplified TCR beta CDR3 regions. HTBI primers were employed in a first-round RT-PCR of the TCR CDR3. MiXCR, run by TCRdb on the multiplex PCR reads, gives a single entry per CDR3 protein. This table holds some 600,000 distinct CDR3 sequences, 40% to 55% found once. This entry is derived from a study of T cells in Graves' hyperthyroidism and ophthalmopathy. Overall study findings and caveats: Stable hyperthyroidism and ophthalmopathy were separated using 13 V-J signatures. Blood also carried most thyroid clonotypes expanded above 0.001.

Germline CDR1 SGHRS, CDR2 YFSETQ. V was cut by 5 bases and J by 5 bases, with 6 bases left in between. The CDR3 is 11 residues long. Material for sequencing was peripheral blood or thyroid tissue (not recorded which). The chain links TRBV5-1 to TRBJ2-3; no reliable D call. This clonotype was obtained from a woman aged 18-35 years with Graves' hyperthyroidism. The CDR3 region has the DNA TGCGCCAGCAGGATGGAAGATACGCAGTATTTT. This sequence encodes CASRMEDTQYF.